This entry concerns a single T cell receptor beta chain. These data originate in a study of cytomegalovirus exposure and HLA in healthy donors. This CDR3 comprises 13 residues. V trimming: 4 bases; J trimming: 8 bases; junction bases outside the gene matches: 6. The germline CDR1 and CDR2 sequences are SGHRS and YFSETQ. 13 Jbeta primers and 60 Vbeta primers were used for the PCR. The repertoire was sequenced with immunoSEQ multiplex PCR; TCRdb's copy has only in-frame clones and lacks some. The sample carries about 170,000 clones, about 65% recorded once. The source material was PBMCs. The rearrangement uses TRBV5-1 and TRBJ1-2; 9 nucleotides agree with TRBD1. The clonotype was recovered from a man aged 35-49 years in good health and CMV-seropositive. The CDR3 DNA follows: TGCGCCAGCAGCCCGGGACAGGGTAAAGGCTACACCTTC. Encoded protein: CASSPGQGKGYTF.